The rows below give T cell receptor beta chains drawn from one sample of a study of beta chain features in type 1 diabetes. Sequencing used immunoSEQ multiplex PCR; TCRdb keeps in-frame clones, though not all of them. In the table there are around 500,000 clones, approximately 10% of which are singletons. The sample taken for sequencing was naive CD4+ T cells from blood. These receptors were taken from a woman aged 18-29 years in good health. The CDR3 runs from the conserved cysteine through the conserved F or W. The D gene is left open where the match is weak. The listing skips clone size in some rows; elsewhere it reads once, few, many or a size class.

j_gene: TRBJ2-1
v_gene: TRBV25-1
abundance: .
d_gene: TRBD2
CDR3nt: TGTGCCAGCAGCCCAATCCGTAGCGGGATCCTCCGACATGAGCAGTTCTTC
CDR3aa: CASSPIRSGILRHEQFF

j_gene: TRBJ2-1
v_gene: TRBV28
abundance: few
d_gene: .
CDR3nt: TGTGCCAGCAGTTACGGGGGAGGTGAGCAGTTCTTC
CDR3aa: CASSYGGGEQFF

j_gene: TRBJ2-1
v_gene: TRBV18
abundance: few
d_gene: .
CDR3nt: TGTGCCAGCTCACCAGGGCACAATGAGCAGTTCTTC
CDR3aa: CASSPGHNEQFF

j_gene: TRBJ2-1
v_gene: TRBV7-2
abundance: .
d_gene: .
CDR3nt: TGTGCCAGCAGCTTATACCTACAAGGTTTCAATGAGCAGTTCTTC
CDR3aa: CASSLYLQGFNEQFF

j_gene: TRBJ1-5
v_gene: TRBV19
abundance: once
d_gene: .
CDR3nt: TGTGCCAGTAGTATCCTGGGCCTTTATAGCAATCAGCCCCAGCATTTT
CDR3aa: CASSILGLYSNQPQHF

j_gene: TRBJ2-5
v_gene: TRBV7-9
abundance: .
d_gene: TRBD2
CDR3nt: TGTGCCAGCAGCCAGGGACTAGCGGGACGCCAGAAGGAGACCCAGTACTTC
CDR3aa: CASSQGLAGRQKETQYF

j_gene: TRBJ2-3
v_gene: TRBV4-1
abundance: few
d_gene: TRBD2
CDR3nt: TGCGCCAGCAGCCAAGTAGGGCGGGAGAAACAGGCAGATACGCAGTATTTT
CDR3aa: CASSQVGREKQADTQYF

j_gene: TRBJ2-4
v_gene: TRBV7-2
abundance: once
d_gene: .
CDR3nt: TGTGCCAGCAGCTTACGTCAGACCACCAAAGCCAAAAACATTCAGTACTTC
CDR3aa: CASSLRQTTKAKNIQYF

j_gene: TRBJ1-1
v_gene: TRBV9
abundance: .
d_gene: .
CDR3nt: TGTGCCAGCACGGGGCAGACCATGAACACTGAAGCTTTCTTT
CDR3aa: CASTGQTMNTEAFF

j_gene: TRBJ2-7
v_gene: TRBV7-9
abundance: .
d_gene: TRBD1
CDR3nt: TGTGCCAGCAGCTCCACAGGGGTCCCCAACGAGCAGTACTTC
CDR3aa: CASSSTGVPNEQYF

j_gene: TRBJ2-1
v_gene: TRBV4-2
abundance: .
d_gene: .
CDR3nt: TGTGCCAGCAGCCAGGGGGCTTGGTCCTACAATGAGCAGTTCTTC
CDR3aa: CASSQGAWSYNEQFF

j_gene: TRBJ1-2
v_gene: TRBV7-8
abundance: few
d_gene: .
CDR3nt: TGTGCCAGCAGCCTAAACGCAGGGACGTACACCTTC
CDR3aa: CASSLNAGTYTF

j_gene: TRBJ1-6
v_gene: TRBV2
abundance: .
d_gene: TRBD1
CDR3nt: TGTGCCAGCAGTGTCGGACAGGGGACCTCACCCCTCCACTTT
CDR3aa: CASSVGQGTSPLHF

j_gene: TRBJ2-2
v_gene: TRBV11-1
abundance: few
d_gene: .
CDR3nt: TGTGCCATCACCTCGGGGATGTACACCGGGGAGCTGTTTTTT
CDR3aa: CAITSGMYTGELFF

j_gene: TRBJ2-1
v_gene: TRBV25-1
abundance: few
d_gene: TRBD2
CDR3nt: TGTGCCAGCAGGCGATCTAGCGGGACTCTATACAATGAGCAGTTCTTC
CDR3aa: CASRRSSGTLYNEQFF

j_gene: TRBJ2-7
v_gene: TRBV27
abundance: .
d_gene: TRBD2
CDR3nt: TGTGCCACCCGGGGGAGGGTCGACCTTCCCACCGAGCAGTACTTC
CDR3aa: CATRGRVDLPTEQYF

j_gene: TRBJ1-1
v_gene: TRBV29-1
abundance: few
d_gene: .
CDR3nt: TGCAGCGTTGAACTGGCCAGGAAGAACACTGAAGCTTTCTTT
CDR3aa: CSVELARKNTEAFF

j_gene: TRBJ2-5
v_gene: TRBV29-1
abundance: .
d_gene: TRBD1
CDR3nt: TGCAGCGTTGAATCCCTGACAGGGGGAAAAGAGACCCAGTACTTC
CDR3aa: CSVESLTGGKETQYF

j_gene: TRBJ2-5
v_gene: TRBV27
abundance: few
d_gene: TRBD1
CDR3nt: TGTGCGGTGGGGCGGTCAGGGGGTGGAGAGACCCAGTACTTC
CDR3aa: CAVGRSGGGETQYF

j_gene: TRBJ1-2
v_gene: TRBV30
abundance: few
d_gene: TRBD1
CDR3nt: TGTGCCTGGATCGTCGACAGGGGGGCCAACTATGGCTACACCTTC
CDR3aa: CAWIVDRGANYGYTF

j_gene: TRBJ2-7
v_gene: TRBV7-9
abundance: few
d_gene: TRBD2
CDR3nt: TGTGCCAGCAGCTTAACTAGCGGGTCCTACGAGCAGTACTTC
CDR3aa: CASSLTSGSYEQYF

j_gene: TRBJ1-1
v_gene: TRBV7-3
abundance: few
d_gene: .
CDR3nt: TGTGCCAGCAGCCCCGGGCAGGGGCGATACACTGAAGCTTTCTTT
CDR3aa: CASSPGQGRYTEAFF

j_gene: TRBJ2-1
v_gene: TRBV5-1
abundance: .
d_gene: TRBD2
CDR3nt: TGCGCCAGCAGCTTGGCCTTAGCGGGGGCCCACTCCTACAATGAGCAGTTCTTC
CDR3aa: CASSLALAGAHSYNEQFF

j_gene: TRBJ2-7
v_gene: TRBV25-1
abundance: .
d_gene: TRBD2
CDR3nt: TGTGCCAGCAGAAGTGGGCTAGGAACGGCGGGAGGCGTAGGGGAGCAGTACTTC
CDR3aa: CASRSGLGTAGGVGEQYF

j_gene: TRBJ2-7
v_gene: TRBV7-2
abundance: .
d_gene: .
CDR3nt: TGTGCCAGCAGCCGGACCTGGGACGCCTACGAGCAGTACTTC
CDR3aa: CASSRTWDAYEQYF

j_gene: TRBJ2-1
v_gene: TRBV5-4
abundance: few
d_gene: .
CDR3nt: TGTGCCAGCAGCCCGACCTGGAGCTCCTACAATGAGCAGTTCTTC
CDR3aa: CASSPTWSSYNEQFF

j_gene: TRBJ2-7
v_gene: TRBV18
abundance: .
d_gene: .
CDR3nt: TGTGCCAGCTCACCGGCAGGGCGTGAGCAGTACTTC
CDR3aa: CASSPAGREQYF

j_gene: TRBJ2-5
v_gene: TRBV5-1
abundance: .
d_gene: .
CDR3nt: TGCGCCAGCAGCTCGCGGGACGGGCAAGAGACCCAGTACTTC
CDR3aa: CASSSRDGQETQYF

j_gene: TRBJ2-2
v_gene: TRBV29-1
abundance: .
d_gene: .
CDR3nt: TGCAGCGTTGAGGGACGTACGAACACCGGGGAGCTGTTTTTT
CDR3aa: CSVEGRTNTGELFF

j_gene: TRBJ2-7
v_gene: TRBV6-5
abundance: few
d_gene: TRBD1
CDR3nt: TGTGCCAGCAGTTACGTGCAGGGGGCGGACGAGCAGTACTTC
CDR3aa: CASSYVQGADEQYF

j_gene: TRBJ2-7
v_gene: TRBV2
abundance: .
d_gene: .
CDR3nt: TGTGCCAGCAGTGAAATCTTATCGACCAGCGAGCAGTACTTC
CDR3aa: CASSEILSTSEQYF

j_gene: TRBJ2-3
v_gene: TRBV13
abundance: .
d_gene: TRBD2
CDR3nt: TGTGCCAGCAGCTTCTCGGGACTAGCGGACACAGATACGCAGTATTTT
CDR3aa: CASSFSGLADTDTQYF

j_gene: TRBJ2-2
v_gene: TRBV25-1
abundance: few
d_gene: .
CDR3nt: TGTGCCAGCAGTGAATATGGGTCCGGGGAGCTGTTTTTT
CDR3aa: CASSEYGSGELFF

j_gene: TRBJ1-1
v_gene: TRBV23-1
abundance: .
d_gene: TRBD1
CDR3nt: TGCGCCAGCAGGAACAGGGGGAACACTGAAGCTTTCTTT
CDR3aa: CASRNRGNTEAFF

j_gene: TRBJ1-1
v_gene: TRBV4-3
abundance: few
d_gene: .
CDR3nt: TGCGCCAGCAGGACCGGGATGAACACTGAAGCTTTCTTT
CDR3aa: CASRTGMNTEAFF

j_gene: TRBJ2-5
v_gene: TRBV5-4
abundance: few
d_gene: TRBD2
CDR3nt: TGTGCCAGCAGCTTGGGGACTAGCCAAGAGACCCAGTACTTC
CDR3aa: CASSLGTSQETQYF

j_gene: TRBJ2-5
v_gene: TRBV6-5
abundance: few
d_gene: TRBD1
CDR3nt: TGTGCCAGCAGTCCAATAAGGACAGGCGGAGAGACCCAGTACTTC
CDR3aa: CASSPIRTGGETQYF

j_gene: TRBJ1-1
v_gene: TRBV18
abundance: .
d_gene: .
CDR3nt: TGTGCCAGCTCACCACGACAGACCACTGAAGCTTTCTTT
CDR3aa: CASSPRQTTEAFF

j_gene: TRBJ2-5
v_gene: TRBV7-7
abundance: .
d_gene: TRBD2
CDR3nt: TGTGCCAGCAGCCCCAATGATAAAAGGGACTACCGGCAATTAGAGACCCAGTACTTC
CDR3aa: CASSPNDKRDYRQLETQYF

j_gene: TRBJ2-7
v_gene: TRBV25-1
abundance: few
d_gene: .
CDR3nt: TGTGCCAGCAGTGAATCGCCAGTTACCTACGAGCAGTACTTC
CDR3aa: CASSESPVTYEQYF

j_gene: TRBJ2-5
v_gene: TRBV5-1
abundance: .
d_gene: .
CDR3nt: TGCGCCAGCAGCTTGGGCTACCGGAAAGAGACCCAGTACTTC
CDR3aa: CASSLGYRKETQYF

j_gene: TRBJ2-3
v_gene: TRBV4-1
abundance: .
d_gene: .
CDR3nt: TGCGCCAGCAGCCAAGATCCTCGGGGCGACACAGATACGCAGTATTTT
CDR3aa: CASSQDPRGDTDTQYF

j_gene: TRBJ2-5
v_gene: TRBV2
abundance: few
d_gene: TRBD2
CDR3nt: TGTGCCAGCAGTGAACTTCCGGGAGGAGAGACCCAGTACTTC
CDR3aa: CASSELPGGETQYF

j_gene: TRBJ1-5
v_gene: TRBV25-1
abundance: few
d_gene: .
CDR3nt: TGTGCCAGCAGCGGGGCGAATCAGCCCCAGCATTTT
CDR3aa: CASSGANQPQHF

j_gene: TRBJ2-6
v_gene: TRBV7-9
abundance: few
d_gene: .
CDR3nt: TGTGCCAGCAGCTTTGGGAACTCTGGGGCCAACGTCCTGACTTTC
CDR3aa: CASSFGNSGANVLTF

j_gene: TRBJ2-3
v_gene: TRBV18
abundance: .
d_gene: .
CDR3nt: TGTGCCAGCGCCCGAGATGGGCCAGATACGCAGTATTTT
CDR3aa: CASARDGPDTQYF